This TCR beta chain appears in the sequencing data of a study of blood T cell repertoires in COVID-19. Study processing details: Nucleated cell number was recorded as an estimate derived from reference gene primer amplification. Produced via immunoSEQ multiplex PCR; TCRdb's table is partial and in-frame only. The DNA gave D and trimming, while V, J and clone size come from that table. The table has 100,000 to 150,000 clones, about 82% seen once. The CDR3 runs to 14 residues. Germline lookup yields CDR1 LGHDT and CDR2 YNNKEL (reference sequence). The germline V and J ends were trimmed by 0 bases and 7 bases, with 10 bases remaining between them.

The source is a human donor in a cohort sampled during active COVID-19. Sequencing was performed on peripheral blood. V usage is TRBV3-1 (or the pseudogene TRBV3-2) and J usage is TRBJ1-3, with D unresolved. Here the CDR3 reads CASSQDGRGNTIYF. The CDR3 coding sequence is TGTGCCAGCAGCCAAGATGGAAGAGGGAACACCATATATTTT.